Reported below is one T cell receptor (beta chain). Each 10 ml fresh peripheral blood draw supplied the PBMCs. These data come from a study of T cells in Graves' hyperthyroidism and ophthalmopathy. Amplified regions were TCR beta CDR3 sequences from RNA transcripts. A set of HTBI primers served as the primers for a first-round RT-PCR of the TCR CDR3. MiXCR, run by TCRdb on the multiplex PCR reads, gives a single entry per CDR3 protein. In the table there are 300,000 to 450,000 distinct CDR3 sequences, roughly 25% of which are singletons. V was cut by 4 bases and J by 6 bases, with 17 bases left in between. Germline loops: CDR1 MNHEY, CDR2 SMNVEV (reference sequence). CDR3 length: 15 residues.

The sample was blood. The chain is built from TRBV27 and TRBJ2-3; D unclear. The TCR comes from a man aged 45-65 years with Graves' hyperthyroidism. The CDR3 loop is CASSSVSQGTDTQYF. In DNA form, the CDR3 reads TGTGCCAGCAGTTCCGTCTCCCAAGGAACCGATACGCAGTATTTT.